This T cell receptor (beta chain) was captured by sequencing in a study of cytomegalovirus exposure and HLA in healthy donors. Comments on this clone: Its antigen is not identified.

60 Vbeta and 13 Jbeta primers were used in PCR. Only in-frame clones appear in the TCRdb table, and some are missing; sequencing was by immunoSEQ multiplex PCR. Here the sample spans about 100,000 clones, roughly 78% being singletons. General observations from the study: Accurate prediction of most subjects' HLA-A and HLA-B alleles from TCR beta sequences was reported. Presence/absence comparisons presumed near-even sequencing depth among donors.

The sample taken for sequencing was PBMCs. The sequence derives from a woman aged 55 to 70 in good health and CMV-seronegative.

The CDR3 nucleotides are TGCGCCAGCAGCACGCCGGGACAGCTTAGGGAGCAGTACTTC. This sequence encodes CASSTPGQLREQYF. V gene TRBV4-1 combines with J gene TRBJ2-7; 7 bases are a match to TRBD1. The CDR3 is made up of 14 amino acids. J was trimmed by 7 bases and V by 5 bases; bases with no gene match: 11. From germline, CDR1 is MGHRA and CDR2 YSYEKL.